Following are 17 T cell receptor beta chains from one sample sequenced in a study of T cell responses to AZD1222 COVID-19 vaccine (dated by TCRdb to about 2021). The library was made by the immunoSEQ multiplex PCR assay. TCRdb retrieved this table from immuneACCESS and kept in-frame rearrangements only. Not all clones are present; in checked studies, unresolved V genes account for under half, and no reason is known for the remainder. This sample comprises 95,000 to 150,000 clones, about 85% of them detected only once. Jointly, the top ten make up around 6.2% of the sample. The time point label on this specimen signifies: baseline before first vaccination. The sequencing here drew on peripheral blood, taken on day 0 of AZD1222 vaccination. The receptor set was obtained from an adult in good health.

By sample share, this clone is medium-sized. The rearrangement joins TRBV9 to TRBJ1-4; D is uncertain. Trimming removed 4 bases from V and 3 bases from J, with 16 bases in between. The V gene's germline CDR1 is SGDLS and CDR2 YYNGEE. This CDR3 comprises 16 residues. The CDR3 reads CASSTGGISANEKLFF. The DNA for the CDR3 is TGTGCCAGCAGCACCGGAGGGATAAGTGCTAATGAAAAACTGTTTTTT.

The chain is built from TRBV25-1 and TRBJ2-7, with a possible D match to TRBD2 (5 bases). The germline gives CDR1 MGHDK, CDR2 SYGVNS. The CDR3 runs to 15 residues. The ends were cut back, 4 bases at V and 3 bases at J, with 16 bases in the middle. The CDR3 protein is CASSGVRGRGYEQYF. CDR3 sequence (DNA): TGTGCCAGCAGTGGTGTCAGAGGTCGGGGCTACGAGCAGTACTTC.

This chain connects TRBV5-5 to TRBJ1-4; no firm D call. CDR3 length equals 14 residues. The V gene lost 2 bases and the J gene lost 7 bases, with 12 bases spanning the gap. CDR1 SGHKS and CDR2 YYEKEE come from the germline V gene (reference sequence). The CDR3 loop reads CASSLWDPTEKLFF. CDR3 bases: TGTGCCAGCAGCTTATGGGATCCGACTGAAAAACTGTTTTTT.

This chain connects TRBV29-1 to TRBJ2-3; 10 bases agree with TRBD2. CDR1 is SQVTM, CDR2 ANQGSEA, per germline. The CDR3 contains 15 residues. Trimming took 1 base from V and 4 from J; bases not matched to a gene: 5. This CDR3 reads CSVEGSGGGPDTQYF. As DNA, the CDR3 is TGCAGCGTTGAAGGCAGCGGGGGGGGCCCAGATACGCAGTATTTT.

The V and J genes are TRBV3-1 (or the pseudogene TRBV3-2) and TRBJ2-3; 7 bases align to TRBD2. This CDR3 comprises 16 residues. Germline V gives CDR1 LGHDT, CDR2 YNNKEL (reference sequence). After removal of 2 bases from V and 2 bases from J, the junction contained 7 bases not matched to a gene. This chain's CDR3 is CASSQQLAEVTDTQYF. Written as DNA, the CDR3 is TGTGCCAGCAGCCAACAGCTAGCGGAAGTCACAGATACGCAGTATTTT.

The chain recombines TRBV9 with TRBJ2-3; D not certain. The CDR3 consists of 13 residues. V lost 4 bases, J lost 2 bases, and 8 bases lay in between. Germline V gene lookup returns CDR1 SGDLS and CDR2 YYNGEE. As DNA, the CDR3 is TGTGCCAGCAGCAGGCGGAACACAGATACGCAGTATTTT. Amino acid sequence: CASSRRNTDTQYF.

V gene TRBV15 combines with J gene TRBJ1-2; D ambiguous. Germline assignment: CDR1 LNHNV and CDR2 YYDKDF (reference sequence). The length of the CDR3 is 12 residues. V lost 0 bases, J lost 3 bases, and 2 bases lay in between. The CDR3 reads CATSRDHYGYTF. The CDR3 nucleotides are TGTGCCACCAGCAGAGATCACTATGGCTACACCTTC.

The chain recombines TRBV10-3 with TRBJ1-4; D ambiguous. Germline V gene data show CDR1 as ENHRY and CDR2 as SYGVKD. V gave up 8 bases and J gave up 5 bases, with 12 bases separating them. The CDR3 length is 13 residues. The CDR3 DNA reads TGTGCCATCGCTGAAAACGGGAATGAAAAACTGTTTTTT. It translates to CAIAENGNEKLFF.

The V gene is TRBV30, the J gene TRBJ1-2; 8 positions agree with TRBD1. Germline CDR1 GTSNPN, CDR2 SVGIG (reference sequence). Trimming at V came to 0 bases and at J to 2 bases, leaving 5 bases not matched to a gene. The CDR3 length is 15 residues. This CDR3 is CAWSVNTGGNYGYTF. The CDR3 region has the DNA TGTGCCTGGAGTGTAAATACAGGGGGGAACTATGGCTACACCTTC. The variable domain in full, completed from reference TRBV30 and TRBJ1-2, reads SQTIHQWPATLVQPVGSPLSLECTVEGTSNPNLYWYRQAAGRGLQLLFYSVGIGQISSEVPQNLSASRPQDRQFILSSKKLLLSDSGFYLCAWSVNTGGNYGYTFGSGTRLTVV.

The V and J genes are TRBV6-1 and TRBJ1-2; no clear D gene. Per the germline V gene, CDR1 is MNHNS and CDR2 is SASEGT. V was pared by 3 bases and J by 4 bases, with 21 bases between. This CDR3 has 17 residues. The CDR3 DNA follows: TGTGCCAGCAGTGAGGGTAATCGAGGGCTTCGGAGCTATGGCTACACCTTC. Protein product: CASSEGNRGLRSYGYTF.

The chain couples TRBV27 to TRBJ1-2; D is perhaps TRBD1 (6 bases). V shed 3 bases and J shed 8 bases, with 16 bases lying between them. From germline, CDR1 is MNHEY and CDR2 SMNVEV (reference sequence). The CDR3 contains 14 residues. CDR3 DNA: TGTGCCAGCAGTTTGTACGGGGGCTTGGGCGGCTACACCTTC. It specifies CASSLYGGLGGYTF.

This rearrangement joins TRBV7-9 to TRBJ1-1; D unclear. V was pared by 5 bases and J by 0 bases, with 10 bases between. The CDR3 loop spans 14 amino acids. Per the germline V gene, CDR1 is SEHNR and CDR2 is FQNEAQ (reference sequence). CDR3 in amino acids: CASSLRELNTEAFF. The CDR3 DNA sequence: TGTGCCAGCAGCCTGCGGGAGTTGAACACTGAAGCTTTCTTT.

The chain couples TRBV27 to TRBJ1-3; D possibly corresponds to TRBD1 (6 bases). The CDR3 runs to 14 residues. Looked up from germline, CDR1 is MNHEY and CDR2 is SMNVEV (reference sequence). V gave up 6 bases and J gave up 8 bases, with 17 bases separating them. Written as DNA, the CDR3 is TGTGCCAGCAGGGTTACGAAACAGGGAGACACCATATATTTT. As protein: CASRVTKQGDTIYF.

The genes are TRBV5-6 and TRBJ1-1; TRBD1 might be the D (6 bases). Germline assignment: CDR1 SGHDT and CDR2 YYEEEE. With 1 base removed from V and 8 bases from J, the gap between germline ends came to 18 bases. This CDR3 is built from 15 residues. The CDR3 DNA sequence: TGTGCCAGCAGCTTGTTGGGCCCCGGGGGGACAGAAGCTTTCTTT. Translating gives CASSLLGPGGTEAFF.

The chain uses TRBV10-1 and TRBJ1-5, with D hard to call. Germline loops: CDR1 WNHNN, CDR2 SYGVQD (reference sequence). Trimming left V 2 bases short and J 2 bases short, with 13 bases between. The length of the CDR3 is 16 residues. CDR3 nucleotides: TGCGCCAGCAGTGAGAGAGTCCAAGAAGGCAATCAGCCCCAGCATTTT. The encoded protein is CASSERVQEGNQPQHF.

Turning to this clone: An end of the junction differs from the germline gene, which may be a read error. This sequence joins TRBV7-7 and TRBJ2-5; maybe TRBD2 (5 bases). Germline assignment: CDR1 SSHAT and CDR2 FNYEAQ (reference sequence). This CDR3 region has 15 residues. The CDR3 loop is CASSLLGRAQETQYF. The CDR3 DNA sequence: TGTGCTAGCAGCTTACTAGGCCGGGCCCAAGAGACCCAGTACTTC.

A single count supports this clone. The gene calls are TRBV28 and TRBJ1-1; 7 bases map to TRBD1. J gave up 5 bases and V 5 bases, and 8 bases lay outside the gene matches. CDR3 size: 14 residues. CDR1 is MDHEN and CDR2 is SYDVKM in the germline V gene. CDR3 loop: CASSQLTGLTEAFF. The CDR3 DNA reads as TGTGCCAGCAGTCAACTGACAGGGCTTACTGAAGCTTTCTTT.